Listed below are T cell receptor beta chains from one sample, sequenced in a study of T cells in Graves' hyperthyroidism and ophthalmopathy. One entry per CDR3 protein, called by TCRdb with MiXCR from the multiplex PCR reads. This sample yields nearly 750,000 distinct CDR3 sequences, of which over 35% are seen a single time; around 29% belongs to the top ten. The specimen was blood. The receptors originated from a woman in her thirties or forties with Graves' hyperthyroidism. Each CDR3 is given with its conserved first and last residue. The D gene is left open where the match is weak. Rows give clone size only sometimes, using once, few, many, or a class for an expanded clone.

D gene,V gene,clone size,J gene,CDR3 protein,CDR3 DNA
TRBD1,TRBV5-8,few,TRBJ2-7,CASDRGHSYEQYF,TGTGCCAGCGACAGGGGGCACTCCTACGAGCAGTACTTC
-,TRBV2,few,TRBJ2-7,CASSVSGASFTRYEQYF,TGTGCCAGCAGTGTATCAGGGGCCTCCTTTACGCGCTACGAGCAGTACTTC
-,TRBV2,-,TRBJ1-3,CASSEVTGTYEQYFGPAGNTIYF,-
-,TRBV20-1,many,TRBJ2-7,CSARDGGAYEQYF,TGCAGTGCCAGGGATGGCGGGGCCTACGAGCAGTACTTC
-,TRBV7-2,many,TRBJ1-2,CASSNYRAGYTF,TGTGCCAGCAGCAACTACAGGGCTGGCTACACCTTC
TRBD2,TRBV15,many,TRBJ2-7,CATSRDRGGSHYEQYF,TGTGCCACCAGCAGAGATCGGGGGGGATCCCATTACGAGCAGTACTTC
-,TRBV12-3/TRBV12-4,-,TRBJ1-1,CASSDWGKSGFFSRAFF,TGTGCCAGCAGTGATTGGGGGAAGAGTGGTTTCTTCTCACGGGCTTTCTTT
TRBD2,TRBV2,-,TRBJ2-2,CASSEWTSRGTGELFF,TGTGCCAGCAGCGAATGGACTAGCCGGGGCACCGGGGAGCTGTTTTTT
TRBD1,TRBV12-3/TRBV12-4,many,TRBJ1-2,CATKGQGAYGYTF,TGTGCCACTAAGGGACAGGGGGCGTATGGCTACACCTTC
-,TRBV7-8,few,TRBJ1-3,CASSLGSTIYF,TGTGCCAGCAGCTTAGGGAGCACCATATATTTT
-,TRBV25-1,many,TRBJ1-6,CASRGIWNSPLHF,TGTGCCAGCAGGGGGATATGGAATTCACCCCTCCACTTT
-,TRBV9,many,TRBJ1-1,CASRPEQNTEAFF,TGTGCCAGCCGTCCGGAACAGAACACTGAAGCTTTCTTT
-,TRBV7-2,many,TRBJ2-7,CASSSSAGSLKQYF,TGTGCCAGCAGCTCCTCTGCGGGCAGCCTAAAGCAGTACTTC
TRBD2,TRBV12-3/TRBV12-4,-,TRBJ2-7,CASSPRLAGDLHEQYF,TGTGCCAGCAGTCCGCGACTAGCGGGGGACCTCCACGAGCAGTACTTC
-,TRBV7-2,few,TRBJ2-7,CASSYYSGPYYEQYF,TGTGCCAGCAGCTATTATTCAGGGCCATACTACGAGCAGTACTTC
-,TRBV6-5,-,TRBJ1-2,CASSYSSPPRPYGYTF,TGTGCCAGCAGTTACTCGTCGCCGCCCCGACCTTATGGCTACACCTTC
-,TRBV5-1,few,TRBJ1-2,CASSLGPDYTF,TGCGCCAGCAGCTTGGGTCCGGACTACACCTTC
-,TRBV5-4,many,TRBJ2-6,CAAIESPGANVLTF,TGTGCCGCTATAGAGTCCCCTGGGGCCAACGTCCTGACTTTC
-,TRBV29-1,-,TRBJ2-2,CSVVSTGELFF,TGCAGCGTTGTCAGCACCGGGGAGCTGTTTTTT
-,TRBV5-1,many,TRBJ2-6,CASSLDSGANVLTF,TGTGCCAGCAGCTTAGACTCTGGGGCCAACGTCCTGACTTTC
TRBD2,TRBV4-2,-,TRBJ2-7,CASSQPGTSGSYEQYF,TGTGCCAGCAGCCAACCGGGGACTAGCGGGAGCTACGAGCAGTACTTC
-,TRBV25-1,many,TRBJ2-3,CASSDWEWDTQYF,TGTGCCAGCAGTGATTGGGAATGGGATACGCAGTATTTT
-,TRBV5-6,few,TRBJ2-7,CASSYSQGSPYEQYF,TGTGCCAGCAGTTACTCCCAGGGGAGCCCCTACGAGCAGTACTTC
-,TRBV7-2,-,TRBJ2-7,CARDPYYEQYF,TGTGCTAGAGATCCCTACTACGAGCAGTACTTC
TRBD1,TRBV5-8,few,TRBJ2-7,CAAQAGTGLNEQYF,TGTGCCGCCCAGGCCGGGACAGGGCTCAACGAGCAGTACTTC
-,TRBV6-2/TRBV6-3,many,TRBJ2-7,CASSWGDEQYF,TGTGCCAGCAGTTGGGGGGACGAGCAGTACTTC
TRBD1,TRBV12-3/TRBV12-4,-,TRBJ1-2,CASRGTEYGYTF,TGTGCCAGCCGCGGGACAGAGTATGGCTACACCTTC
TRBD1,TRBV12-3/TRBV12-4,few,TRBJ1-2,CASSYTGTGDGYTF,TGTGCCAGCAGTTACACCGGGACAGGGGATGGCTACACCTTC
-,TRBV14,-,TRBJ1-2,CASSLTRGGDYGYTF,TGCGCCAGCAGCCTAACCCGCGGGGGGGACTATGGCTACACCTTC
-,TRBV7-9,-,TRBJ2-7,CASSLGHLTYEQYF,TGTGCCAGCAGCTTAGGGCACCTGACCTACGAGCAGTACTTC
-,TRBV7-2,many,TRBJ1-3,CASSPQTGSGNTIYF,TGTGCCAGCAGTCCTCAGACAGGCTCTGGAAACACCATATATTTT
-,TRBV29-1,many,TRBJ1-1,CSVVSLGMNTEAFF,TGCAGCGTTGTATCGTTGGGTATGAACACTGAAGCTTTCTTT
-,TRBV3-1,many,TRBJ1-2,CASSQGIGRVVYGYTF,TGTGCCAGCAGCCAAGGAATCGGAAGGGTTGTCTATGGCTACACCTTC
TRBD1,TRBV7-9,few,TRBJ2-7,CASSLFPGQGYEQYF,TGTGCCAGCAGCTTATTCCCGGGACAGGGCTACGAGCAGTACTTC
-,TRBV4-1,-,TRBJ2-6,CASSQLLSSGANVLTF,TGCGCCAGCAGCCAACTTCTTAGCTCTGGGGCCAACGTCCTGACTTTC
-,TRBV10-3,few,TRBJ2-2,CASSYLEGSPGELFF,TGTGCCAGCAGTTACTTGGAAGGGAGCCCCGGGGAGCTGTTTTTT
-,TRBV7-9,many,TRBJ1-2,CASSLDTPNYGYTF,TGTGCCAGCAGCTTGGACACCCCTAACTATGGCTACACCTTC
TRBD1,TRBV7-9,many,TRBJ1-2,CASSSGRDSTNYGYTF,TGTGCCAGCAGCTCAGGACGGGACAGTACTAACTATGGCTACACCTTC
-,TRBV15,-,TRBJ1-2,CASSPAGRHTDTNYGYTF,TGTGCCAGCAGTCCGGCAGGGAGACACACTGACACAAACTATGGCTACACCTTC
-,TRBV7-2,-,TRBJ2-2,CASSLSRRQLNTGELFF,TGTGCCAGCAGCTTATCTCGTCGGCAGCTAAACACCGGGGAGCTGTTTTTT
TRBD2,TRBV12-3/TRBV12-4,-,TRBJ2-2,CASSLFSGGHTGELFF,TGTGCCAGCAGTTTATTTAGCGGGGGGCACACCGGGGAGCTGTTTTTT
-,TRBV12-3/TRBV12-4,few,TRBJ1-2,CASSSLLGGDGYTF,TGTGCCAGCAGTTCCCTGTTGGGGGGTGATGGCTACACCTTC
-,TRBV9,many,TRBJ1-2,CASSQSRDNYGYTF,TGTGCCAGCAGCCAGAGCAGGGATAACTATGGCTACACCTTC
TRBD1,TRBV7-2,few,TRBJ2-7,CASSRPDRIAQYF,TGTGCCAGCTCACGCCCGGACAGGATCGCGCAGTACTTC
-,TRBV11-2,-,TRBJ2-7,CASSYEGRGTYEQYF,TGTGCCAGCAGCTATGAAGGACGGGGGACCTACGAGCAGTACTTC
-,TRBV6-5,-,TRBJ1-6,CASSYAPGGHSPLHF,TGTGCCAGCAGTTACGCCCCCGGGGGCCATTCACCCCTCCACTTT
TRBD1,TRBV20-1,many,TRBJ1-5,CSASKGASNQPQHF,TGCAGTGCTAGTAAGGGGGCTAGCAATCAGCCCCAGCATTTT
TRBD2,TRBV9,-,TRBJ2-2,CASGGGRAVGGLVF,TGTGCCAGCGGAGGCGGGAGGGCCGTCGGGGGGCTGGTTTTT
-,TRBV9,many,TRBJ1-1,CASSVGSGNTEAFF,TGTGCCAGCAGCGTAGGATCGGGGAACACTGAAGCTTTCTTT
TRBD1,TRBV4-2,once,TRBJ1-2,CASSQDLGTGINYGYTF,TGTGCCAGCAGCCAAGATTTGGGGACAGGGATTAACTATGGCTACACCTTC
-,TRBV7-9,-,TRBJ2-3,CASSLAPSTDTQYF,TGTGCCAGCAGCTTAGCTCCTAGCACAGATACGCAGTATTTT